This is a list of T cell receptor beta chains from one sample in a study of graft-versus-host responses after intestinal transplantation. These receptors' targets are unknown. The table came from immunoSEQ multiplex PCR; TCRdb's copy has only in-frame clones and leaves some out. Here the sample spans about 110,000 clones, over 85% being singletons. This material consisted of unstimulated CD8+ T cells sorted from spleen or lymph node cells, taken before intestinal transplant. These receptors were taken from a human donor who received an intestinal transplant. CDR3s include the opening cysteine and the closing phenylalanine or tryptophan. Fields, in order: V gene, clone size, J gene, D gene, CDR3 DNA, CDR3 protein. The D gene is left open where the match is weak. Where a row states a size, it is once, few, many or the class of an expanded clone; other rows omit it.

TRBV21-1,.,TRBJ1-5,.,TGTGCCAGCAGCAAGGGACAGGGGAAGGCAAATCAGCCCCAGCATTTT,CASSKGQGKANQPQHF
TRBV6-4,.,TRBJ2-1,.,TGTGCCAGCAGCCCTGAGGGGACGGGATACAATGAGCAGTTCTTC,CASSPEGTGYNEQFF
TRBV4-1,.,TRBJ2-3,.,TGCGCCAGCAGCCAAGATCGGACGGGAGCAACAGATACGCAGTATTTT,CASSQDRTGATDTQYF
TRBV10-3,.,TRBJ2-7,TRBD2,TGTGCCATCAGTACTAGCGGGAAGAGCTACGAGCAGTACTTC,CAISTSGKSYEQYF
TRBV6-5,.,TRBJ2-3,TRBD1,TGTGCCAGTACAGGGGGGTCGGATACGCAGTATTTT,CASTGGSDTQYF
TRBV6-4,.,TRBJ2-2,TRBD1,TGTGCCAGCAGTGGGGACAGGGTGGGAACCGGGGAGCTGTTTTTT,CASSGDRVGTGELFF
TRBV14,few,TRBJ1-1,.,TGTGCCAGCAGCCAAGGATCAGGCGCTTTCTTT,CASSQGSGAFF
TRBV5-1,.,TRBJ2-5,TRBD1,TGCGCCAGCGGTAATAGGGACAGGGGACAAGAGACCCAGTACTTC,CASGNRDRGQETQYF
TRBV28,.,TRBJ2-5,.,TGTGCCAGCAGTTTAGGTGTCGCAGGGTTGGTAGAGACCCAGTACTTC,CASSLGVAGLVETQYF
TRBV11-1,.,TRBJ2-5,.,TGTGCCAGCAGCTTGGTAGGCTTCCAAGAGACCCAGTACTTC,CASSLVGFQETQYF
TRBV11-3,.,TRBJ2-3,TRBD2,TGTGCCAGCAGCCCCAGGGGAGCGGGGGCCACAGATACGCAGTATTTT,CASSPRGAGATDTQYF
TRBV4-1,few,TRBJ2-7,.,TGCGCCAGCAGCCCCGGACAGTCCTACGAGCAGTACTTC,CASSPGQSYEQYF
TRBV7-9,.,TRBJ2-6,.,TGTGCCAGCAGCTTAGTATCTCTCTCTGGGGCCAACGTCCTGACTTTC,CASSLVSLSGANVLTF
TRBV2,.,TRBJ2-2,.,TGTGCCAGCAGTCCGGTCTCGAACACCGGGGAGCTGTTTTTT,CASSPVSNTGELFF
TRBV5-8,.,TRBJ2-2,.,TGTGCCAGCAGCCAGAACACCGGGGAGCTGTTTTTT,CASSQNTGELFF
TRBV7-9,.,TRBJ2-7,.,TGTGCCAGCAGCTTAATAGCGGATACCTACGAGCAGTACTTC,CASSLIADTYEQYF
TRBV27,.,TRBJ2-1,.,TGTGCCAGCAGGCCTAGCTTCCTCCTCGGCGATAACAATGAGCAGTTCTTC,CASRPSFLLGDNNEQFF
TRBV27,.,TRBJ1-1,.,TGTGCCAGCAGTCCCCTCGGCATGAACACTGAAGCTTTCTTT,CASSPLGMNTEAFF
TRBV19,.,TRBJ2-7,TRBD2,TGTGCCAGTAGTACACAATCTAGCGGGGGTAACGAGCAGTACTTC,CASSTQSSGGNEQYF
TRBV9,.,TRBJ1-2,.,TGTGCCAGCAGCGTAGCAGGGAAGGACTATGGCTACACCTTC,CASSVAGKDYGYTF
TRBV4-1,.,TRBJ2-3,TRBD2,TGCGCCAGCAGGGGGCGGGAGAGCACAGATACGCAGTATTTT,CASRGRESTDTQYF
TRBV7-9,.,TRBJ1-1,.,TGTGCCAGCAGCGACGGCTCGTCTGCCGGCACTGAAGCTTTCTTT,CASSDGSSAGTEAFF